This TCR beta chain was identified during a study of CD8 T cells in ankylosing spondylitis (dated by TCRdb to the late 2010s). Turning to the overall study: The study set out to find disease-linked TCR variants by profiling T cell receptor beta repertoires in ankylosing spondylitis patients and healthy donors. The full study cohort comprised approximately 23 ankylosing spondylitis patients and approximately 100 healthy donors. Samples of peripheral blood were taken, and for ankylosing spondylitis patients, synovial fluid was collected as well.

The sequencing machine was an Illumina HiSeq 2500. Quantitative 5'-RACE with molecular barcodes was used to prepare TCR beta libraries. The authors' pipeline ran thus. A new computational method based on a probabilistic model of VDJ rearrangement was used to identify disease-linked TCR variants. Using fastp at Q25 and MiXCR, TCRdb reprocessed the public reads and kept productive beta chains. Entries are consolidated by CDR3 protein sequence, retaining the most common genes and DNA. TCRdb, not the authors, supplied the V and J calls. In this sample the table shows roughly 180,000 distinct CDR3 sequences, around 13% of which occur a single time. The ten most abundant clones make up approximately 15% of the sample. Concerning this clonotype itself: Which antigen it targets is not known. One base away there is no much larger clone; base qualities are not given.

Points the paper makes about the study in general: Significant enrichment of the disease-linked clones was reported in matched synovial fluid samples from ankylosing spondylitis patients. Some TCR beta motif variants had previously been reported in synovial fluid and blood of reactive arthritis patients, which suggested common disease-initiation mechanisms. The disease-linked clones showed a CD8+ phenotype and occurred at relatively low frequencies in peripheral blood. Blood from ankylosing spondylitis patients appeared to be characterized by a TCR beta motif composed of several highly homologous amino acid variants.

At the junction V is shortened by 5 bases and J by 3 bases, with 19 bases in between. CDR1 SGHAT and CDR2 FQNNGV are derived from the germline V gene. The CDR3 covers 17 residues, taking in both the cysteine and the phenylalanine. Just CDR3 DNA is preserved here, 51 bases in frame from base 1. The sequenced material came from blood, either unsorted or a sorted T cell fraction (not recorded which). The clonotype comes from a male donor with ankylosing spondylitis or in good health (not recorded which). Rearrangement joined TRBV11-2 to TRBJ2-2, with TRBD2 as a weak D call on 6 bases. The DNA sequence is given as TGTGCCAGCAGCCCCCCCCGAGGAGGGGTCTACACCGGGGAGCTGTTTTTT. Translated, this is CASSPPRGGVYTGELFF.